One and the same sample provided the 12 T cell receptor beta chains below, sequenced in a study of shared clonotypes between healthy human individuals. Repertoires were generated with immunoSEQ multiplex PCR, while TCRdb's copy carries only in-frame clones and drops some. The top ten clones hold over 0.12% of a sample with a few million clones, approximately 92% of them seen once. The sequenced sample consisted of naive CD4+ T cells sorted from blood. Subset indicated: CD45RA+ positively selected. These receptors were taken from a young man in good health.

V and J are TRBV28 and TRBJ1-5; D gene unclear. CDR3 length equals 15 residues. Germline lookup yields CDR1 MDHEN and CDR2 SYDVKM. V was shortened by 4 bases and J by 9 bases, with 19 bases between the two germline ends. CDR3: CASSSTTITILPQHF. CDR3 sequence (DNA): TGTGCCAGCAGTTCTACCACGATCACCATTCTGCCCCAGCATTTT.

To note about this clone: The identical CDR3 is also encoded by other nucleotide sequences in the sample. The chain joins TRBV5-1 to TRBJ2-5, with D maybe TRBD2 (5 bases). This CDR3 is 14 amino acids long. V dropped 0 bases and J dropped 4 bases, with 10 bases sitting between them. In germline, CDR1 is SGHRS, CDR2 YFSETQ. CDR3 bases: TGCGCCAGCAGCTTGGGGACTGCGGGAGAGACCCAGTACTTC. It translates to CASSLGTAGETQYF.

Concerning this clone: This CDR3 is also generated by other DNA sequences in the sample. The chain uses TRBV5-1 and TRBJ2-2; 8 bases align to TRBD1. This CDR3 has 15 residues. The germline CDR1 and CDR2 sequences are SGHRS and YFSETQ. Unmatched junction bases numbered 2, after V lost 2 bases and J lost 2 bases. CDR3 coding DNA: TGCGCCAGCAGCTTAGGACAGGGAAACACCGGGGAGCTGTTTTTT. Protein product: CASSLGQGNTGELFF.

This rearrangement joins TRBV4-3 to TRBJ2-5; 7 bases map to TRBD2. Germline CDR1 LGHNA, CDR2 YSLEER. V was pared by 2 bases and J by 4 bases, with 7 bases of the junction left unmatched. The CDR3 totals 15 residues. In nucleotides, the CDR3 is TGCGCCAGCAGCCAATTTAGTGCGGGAGCAGAGACCCAGTACTTC. It is translated as CASSQFSAGAETQYF.

The chain is built from TRBV10-3 and TRBJ1-2; weak D call: TRBD1 (5 bases). The germline V gene encodes CDR1 ENHRY and CDR2 SYGVKD. Deletions cut 1 base from V and 2 bases from J, with 11 bases between. This CDR3 is 15 amino acids long. CDR3 residues: CAISELVQGNYGYTF. CDR3 DNA: TGTGCCATCAGTGAGTTGGTGCAGGGCAACTATGGCTACACCTTC.

This rearrangement joins TRBV30 to TRBJ2-1; TRBD2 agrees at 13 bases. CDR1 and CDR2 (germline): GTSNPN, SVGIG (reference sequence). This CDR3 is 17 amino acids long. With V trimmed by 0 bases and J by 10 bases, 12 bases remained unmatched. The CDR3 nucleotides are TGTGCCTGGAGTGTAATCTTCACTAGCGGGAGGGCCGACGAGCAGTTCTTC. Translation gives CAWSVIFTSGRADEQFF.

This clone has just one count. V is TRBV7-8 and J is TRBJ2-1, with unresolved D. Germline V lookup: CDR1 SGHVS, CDR2 FQNEAQ. The CDR3 spans 15 residues. The V end was cut by 5 bases, the J end by 0 bases, with 11 bases between. This chain's CDR3 is CASSQTTGSYNEQFF. The CDR3 DNA reads TGTGCCAGCAGCCAAACCACGGGCTCCTACAATGAGCAGTTCTTC.

J is TRBJ2-5 and V is TRBV18; TRBD1 might be the D (5 bases). The DNA end lines up better with TRBJ2-7; the J call may be wrong. The CDR3 covers 15 residues. Germline lookup yields CDR1 KGHSH and CDR2 LQKENI. CDR3 loop: CASSPPGPGTYEQYF. The CDR3 DNA reads TGTGCCAGCTCGCCCCCCGGCCCAGGGACCTACGAGCAGTACTTC.

The chain links TRBV10-2 to TRBJ2-1; D may be TRBD2 (6 bases). Trimming shortened V by 0 bases and J by 4 bases, and 13 bases separated the two germline ends. Germline V gene data show CDR1 as WSHSY and CDR2 as SAAADI. The CDR3 extends over 16 amino acids. The CDR3 here is CASSESSGGVYNEQFF. The CDR3 DNA is TGCGCCAGCAGTGAGTCTAGCGGAGGAGTTTACAATGAGCAGTTCTTC.

The chain couples TRBV5-6 to TRBJ2-1; D call uncertain. The CDR3 length is 14 residues. Germline CDR1 reads SGHDT; CDR2 reads YYEEEE. V was pared by 1 base and J by 5 bases, with 10 bases between. CDR3 loop: CASSLRWQNNEQFF. The CDR3 DNA reads as TGTGCCAGCAGCTTGAGGTGGCAGAACAATGAGCAGTTCTTC.

V and J are TRBV6-5 and TRBJ2-5, with TRBD1 matching over 7 bases. Germline CDR1 and CDR2: MNHEY and SVGAGI. V lost 6 bases, J lost 4 bases, and 5 bases stayed unmatched. The CDR3 has 13 amino acids. This CDR3 is CASRGTVIETQYF. DNA of the CDR3: TGTGCCAGCAGGGGGACAGTCATAGAGACCCAGTACTTC.

The chain employs TRBV10-2 and TRBJ2-7; D is ambiguous. CDR1 is WSHSY and CDR2 is SAAADI in the germline V gene. This CDR3 spans 11 amino acids. Trimming left V 4 bases short and J 7 bases short, with 8 bases between. This CDR3 is CASSGTWEQYF. In nucleotides, the CDR3 is TGCGCCAGCAGTGGCACGTGGGAGCAGTACTTC.